The 27 T cell receptor beta chains listed next were all sequenced from one sample in a study of shared clonotypes between healthy human individuals. The assay was immunoSEQ multiplex PCR, and TCRdb's table has in-frame clones only and misses some. The repertoire has 400,000 to 600,000 clones, roughly 79% of them found once; the top ten carry roughly an eighth. Sequencing input: PBMCs. These receptors all stem from a woman aged 40-49 years in good health. Some clones in this sample may be carry-over from other donors' samples.

This chain uses TRBV6-1 with TRBJ1-1; 7 bases align to TRBD1. Unmatched junction bases numbered 0, after V lost 3 bases and J lost 8 bases. Germline loops: CDR1 MNHNS, CDR2 SASEGT. There are 11 residues in the CDR3. The chain's CDR3 is CASSEDREAFF. The CDR3 DNA reads as TGTGCCAGCAGTGAGGACAGGGAAGCTTTCTTT.

This clone was recorded at least ten times. The CDR3 coding sequence is TGTGCCTGGAGTTCAGGACTGGAGGCCGGGGAGCTGTTTTTT. Protein: CAWSSGLEAGELFF. The V call is TRBV30, the J call TRBJ2-2, with D possibly matching TRBD2 (5 bases). The V gene lost 2 bases and the J gene lost 6 bases, with 13 bases spanning the gap. Germline lookup yields CDR1 GTSNPN and CDR2 SVGIG (reference sequence). CDR3 length equals 14 residues.

The chain couples TRBV7-9 to TRBJ2-5; D possibly corresponds to TRBD1 (6 bases). Trimming shortened V by 3 bases and J by 5 bases, and 22 bases separated the two germline ends. The germline V gene has CDR1 SEHNR and CDR2 FQNEAQ (reference sequence). This CDR3 comprises 17 residues. As DNA, the CDR3 is TGTGCCAGCAGCTTGGGGGCTAGACCCCCAACCGAGGAGACCCAGTACTTC. Its protein is CASSLGARPPTEETQYF.

The chain is built from TRBV18 and TRBJ2-7; the D call may be TRBD1 or TRBD2 (5 bases each). This CDR3 comprises 16 residues. V dropped 3 bases and J dropped 8 bases, with 23 bases sitting between them. Germline V gives CDR1 KGHSH, CDR2 LQKENI. The CDR3: CASSPLVGTTVWQQYF. The DNA of the CDR3 is TGTGCCAGCTCACCCCTCGTGGGGACCACGGTCTGGCAGCAGTACTTC.

By proportion, this clone is medium-sized. J is TRBJ2-7 and V is TRBV19; possible D gene TRBD1, 5 bases. The CDR3 runs 15 residues. Germline CDR1 reads LNHDA; CDR2 reads SQIVND (reference sequence). The V and J ends lost 4 bases and 0 bases respectively, with 13 bases between them. The DNA for the CDR3 is TGTGCCAGTAGTACCCGACAGACCAACTCCTACGAGCAGTACTTC. Translated: CASSTRQTNSYEQYF.

The genes are TRBV25-1 and TRBJ2-2; maybe TRBD1 (6 bases). Germline V gene sequence: CDR1 MGHDK, CDR2 SYGVNS. CDR3 length equals 16 residues. V was clipped by 3 bases and J by 0 bases, with 11 bases between them. Written as DNA, the CDR3 is TGTGCCAGCAGTGAGGGGGCTAGAGCGAACACCGGGGAGCTGTTTTTT. It codes for CASSEGARANTGELFF.

The chain has TRBV30 and TRBJ1-3; TRBD1 aligns across 9 bases. The CDR3 sequence is 17 residues long. Germline lookup yields CDR1 GTSNPN and CDR2 SVGIG (reference sequence). Trimming took 0 bases from V and 2 from J; bases not matched to a gene: 8. CDR3 sequence: CAWSVLFGQGTGNTIYF. CDR3 coding DNA: TGTGCCTGGAGTGTATTATTCGGACAGGGGACTGGAAACACCATATATTTT.

The chain carries TRBV19 and TRBJ1-6; TRBD1 might be the D (6 bases). Germline CDR1 and CDR2: LNHDA and SQIVND (reference sequence). Trimming pared 6 bases from V and 9 bases from J, leaving 18 bases between. The length of the CDR3 is 15 residues. DNA of the CDR3: TGTGCCAGTAGCCCGACACAGGGAAGCGGTTCACCCCTCCACTTT. The encoded protein is CASSPTQGSGSPLHF.

The chain is built from TRBV2 and TRBJ1-2; no clear D gene. The CDR3 consists of 12 residues. Trimming left V 6 bases short and J 4 bases short, with 9 bases between. Germline V CDR1 and CDR2: SNHLY, FYNNEI. The CDR3 DNA sequence: TGTGCCAGCAGGCCCGACGCCTATGGCTACACCTTC. It encodes CASRPDAYGYTF.

This clone was seen a handful of times. This sequence joins TRBV7-6 and TRBJ2-2; D might be TRBD1 or TRBD2, each matching 5 bases. The CDR3 consists of 13 residues. V was cut by 4 bases and J by 8 bases, with 11 bases left in between. Germline values: CDR1 SGHVS, CDR2 FNYEAQ. The CDR3 region is CASSWDANGELFF. As DNA, the CDR3 is TGTGCCAGCAGCTGGGACGCGAATGGGGAGCTGTTTTTT.

Ten or more counts support this clone. The chain employs TRBV11-2 and TRBJ1-6, with D unclear. Trimming stripped 7 bases from V and 8 bases from J, with 12 bases between. Looked up from germline, CDR1 is SGHAT and CDR2 is FQNNGV. The CDR3 is 13 amino acids. CDR3 coding DNA: TGTGCCAGCACCCTCAGGACGGATTCACCCCTCCACTTT. This codes for CASTLRTDSPLHF. The full variable domain, with the rest looked up from reference TRBV11-2 and TRBJ1-6, is EAGVAQSPRYKIIEKRQSVAFWCNPISGHATLYWYQQILGQGPKLLIQFQNNGVVDDSQLPKDRFSAERLKGVDSTLKIQPAKLEDSAVYLCASTLRTDSPLHFGNGTRLTVT.

The chain employs TRBV25-1 and TRBJ2-5; D gene uncertain. There are 13 residues in the CDR3. The germline V gene encodes CDR1 MGHDK and CDR2 SYGVNS. Trimming removed 3 bases from V and 2 bases from J, with 7 bases in between. The CDR3 protein is CASSDARQETQYF. DNA for the CDR3: TGTGCCAGCAGTGATGCCAGACAAGAGACCCAGTACTTC.

This chain uses TRBV10-3 with TRBJ2-2; D not certain. The CDR3 is 16 residues long. Germline CDR1 ENHRY, CDR2 SYGVKD. The V end was cut by 0 bases, the J end by 7 bases, with 15 bases between. Here the CDR3 reads CAISESDPAGFGELFF. CDR3 DNA: TGTGCCATCAGTGAGTCGGACCCTGCCGGTTTCGGGGAGCTGTTTTTT.

The chain has TRBV27 and TRBJ2-7; D assignment may be TRBD1 or TRBD2 (6 bases each). Trimming took off 2 bases at V and 1 base at J, with 12 bases between the two ends. This CDR3 is 15 amino acids long. Looked up from germline, CDR1 is MNHEY and CDR2 is SMNVEV (reference sequence). CDR3 loop: CASSLVGGLSYEQYF. The CDR3 DNA reads TGTGCCAGCAGTTTAGTGGGGGGCCTTTCCTACGAGCAGTACTTC.

The chain combines TRBV7-2 with TRBJ2-1; 8 bases are a match to TRBD1. The CDR3 sequence is 15 residues long. Germline V gene sequence: CDR1 SGHTA, CDR2 FQGNSA. The junction had 3 bases not matched to a gene; V was cut back by 1 base and J by 4 bases. DNA of the CDR3: TGTGCCAGCAGCTTAGAGGGACAGGATTACAATGAGCAGTTCTTC. Protein: CASSLEGQDYNEQFF.

The chain uses TRBV6-6 and TRBJ2-1, with D uncertain. Trimming removed 2 bases at V and 5 bases at J, with 7 bases between. In germline, CDR1 is MNHNY, CDR2 SVGAGI (reference sequence). The CDR3 contains 13 residues. The CDR3 DNA reads TGTGCCAGCAGTTACAGGATCCACAATGAGCAGTTCTTC. Its translation: CASSYRIHNEQFF.

This chain connects TRBV27 to TRBJ2-1; TRBD2 agrees at 10 bases. CDR3 length: 15 amino acids. Trimming took 2 bases from V and 4 from J; bases not matched to a gene: 2. Looked up from germline, CDR1 is MNHEY and CDR2 is SMNVEV (reference sequence). The CDR3 DNA sequence: TGTGCCAGCAGTTTAGCTAGCGGGAGATACAATGAGCAGTTCTTC. This encodes CASSLASGRYNEQFF.

This chain links TRBV6-5 with TRBJ2-3, with no clear D. The CDR3 extends over 15 amino acids. Trimming took off 6 bases at V and 5 bases at J, with 18 bases between the two ends. Germline lookup yields CDR1 MNHEY and CDR2 SVGAGI. This CDR3 reads CASRATRGEEDTQYF. CDR3 nucleotides: TGTGCCAGCAGGGCCACTCGCGGAGAAGAAGATACGCAGTATTTT.

The chain uses TRBV11-2 and TRBJ2-1; D is perhaps TRBD1 or TRBD2 (5 bases each). With 7 bases removed from V and 5 bases from J, the gap between germline ends came to 18 bases. CDR1 is SGHAT, CDR2 FQNNGV, per germline. The CDR3 contains 15 residues. In DNA form, the CDR3 reads TGTGCCAGCACCCACTTGGGGGAGTTTAACAATGAGCAGTTCTTC. As protein: CASTHLGEFNNEQFF.

The V gene is TRBV5-5, the J gene TRBJ2-7; possible D gene TRBD1, 5 bases. This CDR3 spans 17 amino acids. The germline CDR1 and CDR2 sequences are SGHKS and YYEKEE (reference sequence). V lost 0 bases and J 3 bases, leaving 19 bases between the germline ends. DNA of the CDR3: TGTGCCAGCAGCTTGGGGCCCAAGGGGCCTTCCTTCTACGAGCAGTACTTC. Translating it yields CASSLGPKGPSFYEQYF.

The table lists this clone with a few counts. The V gene is TRBV30, the J gene TRBJ1-5; no definite D call. With 0 bases removed from V and 2 bases from J, the gap between germline ends came to 11 bases. From germline, CDR1 is GTSNPN and CDR2 SVGIG (reference sequence). The CDR3 has 15 residues. CDR3 bases: TGTGCCTGGAGTGTACGAGACACTGGCAATCAGCCCCAGCATTTT. This codes for CAWSVRDTGNQPQHF.

The chain links TRBV7-2 to TRBJ1-5; 7 nucleotides align to TRBD1. This CDR3 region has 15 residues. V trimming: 4 bases; J trimming: 6 bases; junction bases outside the gene matches: 9. The germline CDR1 and CDR2 sequences are SGHTA and FQGNSA. As DNA, the CDR3 is TGTGCCAGCAGCTCCCGGTCAGGGGGGAGTCAGCCCCAGCATTTT. Its translation: CASSSRSGGSQPQHF.

This clone was seen only once. V gene TRBV28 combines with J gene TRBJ1-4, with TRBD1 matching over 7 bases. Germline trimming cut 6 bases from V and 8 bases from J; bases unmatched to any gene: 12. The CDR3 has 15 amino acids. Per germline, CDR1 MDHEN and CDR2 SYDVKM. CDR3 in DNA: TGTGCCAGCAGGGACACAGGGGTGCCTGAAGAAAAACTGTTTTTT. Its protein is CASRDTGVPEEKLFF.

The gene calls are TRBV29-1 and TRBJ2-5; D is perhaps TRBD1 or TRBD2 (5 bases each). The tail of the sequence fits TRBJ2-7 better, so the J call may be wrong. Germline V gives CDR1 SQVTM, CDR2 ANQGSEA. The CDR3 is 15 residues long. The CDR3 DNA follows: TGCAGCGTTGAAGATCCGGGCAGGGACCTTTCCGAGCAGTACTTC. Translating gives CSVEDPGRDLSEQYF.

This chain joins TRBV6-6 and TRBJ2-6; D gene ambiguous. Trimming took off 6 bases at V and 2 bases at J, with 5 bases between the two ends. Germline loops: CDR1 MNHNY, CDR2 SVGAGI (reference sequence). The CDR3 is made up of 13 amino acids. The CDR3 spells CASSPTGANVLTF. The CDR3 nucleotides read TGTGCCAGCAGCCCAACTGGGGCCAACGTCCTGACTTTC.

This clone was seen once. V gene TRBV14 combines with J gene TRBJ2-7; 10 bases are a match to TRBD2. The ends lost 2 bases at V and 4 bases at J; junction bases unmatched: 5. The CDR3 extends over 15 amino acids. The germline V gene encodes CDR1 SGHDN and CDR2 FVKESK. CDR3 loop: CASSQSWTSGYEQYF. The DNA for the CDR3 is TGTGCCAGCAGCCAATCCTGGACTAGCGGTTACGAGCAGTACTTC.

CDR3 loop: CASSGVRGVSGANVLTF. In DNA form, the CDR3 reads TGCGCCAGCAGCGGAGTAAGAGGGGTCTCCGGGGCCAACGTCCTGACTTTC. This chain links TRBV4-1 with TRBJ2-6; D may match TRBD1 or TRBD2 (5 bases each). V dropped 5 bases and J dropped 4 bases, with 18 bases sitting between them. Germline V lookup: CDR1 MGHRA, CDR2 YSYEKL. This CDR3 region has 17 residues.